Sequencing of this T cell receptor (beta chain) was carried out in a study of OX40 agonist ivuxolimab in advanced cancers. The wider study: The dose-escalation group included hepatocellular carcinoma, melanoma, renal cell carcinoma and head and neck cancer.

Worth noting for this clone: The antigen is undetermined.

The repertoire was sequenced with immunoSEQ multiplex PCR; TCRdb's copy has only in-frame clones and lacks some. Among about 20,000 clones listed, around 70% were seen once. Study-level results: Expansion of clones was among the lowest in partial responders at 0.1-3.0 mg/kg.

The TCR comes from an adult with an advanced solid tumor such as melanoma, head and neck, liver or kidney cancer. The sequenced sample was CD4+ or CD8+ T cells sorted from blood, obtained in a trial of the OX40 agonist ivuxolimab.

In nucleotides, the CDR3 is TGTGCCAGCAGTGATTCAGTTAACTATGGCTACACCTTC. This gives the protein CASSDSVNYGYTF. This chain links TRBV2 with TRBJ1-2; D is undetermined. This CDR3 spans 13 amino acids. V shed 3 bases and J shed 1 base, with 6 bases lying between them. Germline-derived CDR1 and CDR2 are SNHLY and FYNNEI.